The next 9 T cell receptor beta chains were all read from a single sample in a study of early T cells in non-severe SARS-CoV-2 infection. TCRdb re-analysed the 5' RACE reads in MiXCR, keeping a single row per CDR3 protein. Of about 56,000 distinct CDR3 sequences listed, approximately 15% were seen once; the top ten hold approximately 4%. Sequences were derived from whole blood, sampled at baseline. The origin of the receptors is an adult who was a healthcare worker with PCR-confirmed SARS-CoV-2 infection or an uninfected control (not recorded which).

The chain has TRBV18 and TRBJ1-1; unclear D gene. This CDR3 is 13 amino acids long. The V and J ends lost 2 bases and 2 bases respectively, with 6 bases between them. CDR1 is KGHSH, CDR2 LQKENI, per germline. Here the CDR3 reads CASSPYLNTEAFF. CDR3 sequence (DNA): TGTGCCAGCTCACCATACCTCAACACTGAAGCTTTCTTT.

This clonotype showed up many times. This chain uses TRBV7-2 with TRBJ1-5; 7 bases line up with TRBD1. J gave up 9 bases and V 4 bases, and 9 bases lay outside the gene matches. Germline V gene sequence: CDR1 SGHTA, CDR2 FQGNSA. The CDR3 covers 14 residues. This chain's CDR3 is CASSSTGTGGPQHF. Here the CDR3 DNA reads TGTGCCAGCAGCTCGACAGGGACTGGGGGGCCCCAGCATTTT.

The chain uses TRBV5-1 and TRBJ1-2; D is possibly TRBD1 (6 bases). This CDR3 has 12 amino acids. V was trimmed by 4 bases and J by 4 bases, leaving 8 bases between them. Germline V gene data show CDR1 as SGHRS and CDR2 as YFSETQ. The CDR3 bases are TGCGCCAGCAGCCTGGACAGCTATGGCTACACCTTC. Residues: CASSLDSYGYTF.

The table lists this clonotype with a few counts. The chain joins TRBV20-1 to TRBJ1-2; TRBD1 is a possible D gene (6 bases). CDR1 and CDR2 from the germline V gene are DFQATT and SNEGSKA (reference sequence). Trimming removed 1 base from V and 3 bases from J, with 9 bases in between. This CDR3 region has 13 residues. The CDR3 nucleotides read TGCAGTGCTAGAGGGGGGGCAGACTATGGCTACACCTTC. Its translation is CSARGGADYGYTF.

This clonotype occurred many times. CDR3 sequence: CASSPGTGWNEQFF. The CDR3 DNA follows: TGTGCCAGCAGCCCCGGGACAGGGTGGAATGAGCAGTTCTTC. The chain recombines TRBV6-5 with TRBJ2-1; 9 bases map to TRBD1. Losses at the gene ends were 6 bases for V and 7 bases for J; bases not matched to a gene: 7. CDR1 MNHEY and CDR2 SVGAGI come from the germline V gene. This CDR3 has 14 residues.

The rearrangement joins TRBV2 to TRBJ1-5; D remains ambiguous. The CDR3 length is 13 residues. Germline V CDR1 and CDR2: SNHLY, FYNNEI. Deletions cut 5 bases from V and 3 bases from J, with 8 bases between. CDR3 sequence: CASSPQTNQPQHF. DNA of the CDR3: TGTGCCAGCAGTCCCCAAACCAATCAGCCCCAGCATTTT.

This clonotype came up many times. The chain carries TRBV9 and TRBJ1-1; D not resolved. Germline V gene data show CDR1 as SGDLS and CDR2 as YYNGEE. Trimming pared 4 bases from V and 4 bases from J, leaving 14 bases between. The CDR3 is made up of 14 amino acids. The CDR3 region has the DNA TGTGCCAGCAGCACGACATACGGCGCCACTGAAGCTTTCTTT. It encodes CASSTTYGATEAFF.

The table lists this clonotype with many counts. The gene calls are TRBV7-6 and TRBJ2-7, with 8 positions matching TRBD1. V trimming: 1 base; J trimming: 5 bases; junction bases outside the gene matches: 4. The CDR3 consists of 14 residues. CDR1 SGHVS and CDR2 FNYEAQ come from the germline V gene. The CDR3 reads CASSLGTGLDEQYF. Here the CDR3 DNA reads TGTGCCAGCAGCTTAGGGACAGGGCTGGACGAGCAGTACTTC.

This clonotype was counted at least ten times. The chain carries TRBV20-1 and TRBJ2-1, with D uncertain. The germline gives CDR1 DFQATT, CDR2 SNEGSKA (reference sequence). Trimming removed 3 bases at V and 14 bases at J, with 17 bases between. The CDR3 has 12 amino acids. The CDR3 nucleotides read TGCAGTGCTAGGGACCTAGTTCCCTCGGAGTTCTTC. Its translation is CSARDLVPSEFF.